This record concerns one T cell receptor beta chain sequence. Sequenced by immunoSEQ multiplex PCR; TCRdb stores in-frame clones only, minus some. This sample has tens of thousands of clones, with 95% found just once. The data derive from a study of technical replicates of blood from a handful of donors. Germline assignment: CDR1 KGHSH and CDR2 LQKENI. The CDR3 runs to 13 residues. Trimming pared 3 bases from V and 4 bases from J, leaving 7 bases between. The specimen sequenced was T cells isolated from PBMCs. The sequence was obtained from a human donor in good health. This chain connects TRBV18 to TRBJ1-5; D gene ambiguous. CDR3 nucleotides: TGTGCCAGCTCACCGACTAATAATCAGCCCCAGCATTTT. This encodes CASSPTNNQPQHF. Complete variable domain (other parts from reference TRBV18 and TRBJ1-5): NAGVMQNPRHLVRRRGQEARLRCSPMKGHSHVYWYRQLPEEGLKFMVYLQKENIIDESGMPKERFSAEFPKEGPSILRIQQVVRGDSAAYFCASSPTNNQPQHFGDGTRLSIL.